This record looks at one T cell receptor (beta chain) sequence and its context. Antigen unknown. Libraries were prepared by immunoSEQ multiplex PCR; TCRdb keeps only in-frame clonotypes and omits some of them. The sample has some 170,000 clones, approximately 90% seen once. This sample is part of a study of T cell responses to AZD1222 COVID-19 vaccine. The V and J ends lost 4 bases and 0 bases, in that order; junction bases with no gene match: 1. Germline CDR1 and CDR2: LNHDA and SQIVND (reference sequence). The CDR3 length is 14 residues. Overall study findings and caveats: All repertoire sampling was performed exclusively after the peak T cell response. Females outnumbered males among donors, who were mostly white British; clonal diversity was possibly underestimated. Spike-specific TCR breadth and depth rose after two AZD1222 doses.

The sample here was peripheral blood, taken on day 0 of AZD1222 vaccination. This chain links TRBV19 with TRBJ1-2, with 8 positions matching TRBD1. The clonotype was recovered from an adult in good health. DNA of the CDR3: TGTGCCAGTAGTAGGGACAGGACTAACTATGGCTACACCTTC. Amino acid sequence: CASSRDRTNYGYTF.